The T cell receptor beta chain described here comes from a study of molecular identifiers for immune sequencing clone quantification. Points from the study as a whole: Clones with over 20 RNA copies captured over 99% of effector molecules but under 1% of naive ones.

Remarks on this clonotype: Its target is not known.

With V trimmed by 3 bases and J by 4 bases, 5 bases remained unmatched. Germline-derived CDR1 and CDR2 are SNHLY and FYNNEI. The CDR3 runs to 16 residues. TCRdb re-analysed the PCR reads in MiXCR, keeping a single row per CDR3 protein. The table lists about 630,000 distinct CDR3 sequences, 25% of them singletons. The sequence was obtained from a human donor in good health. Some libraries in this study had Jurkat cell RNA spiked in. The chain has TRBV2 and TRBJ1-6, with 8 bases fitting TRBD1. The source material was naive CD8+ T cells from blood, with Jurkat cell RNA spiked in. Subset given: FACS-sorted CD8+CD4-CCR7+CD45RA+ naive T cells. CDR3 in amino acids: CASSEGTGYYNSPLHF. The DNA for the CDR3 is TGTGCCAGCAGTGAGGGGACAGGATATTATAATTCACCCCTCCACTTT.